This paragraph covers one T cell receptor (beta chain) sequence. The sample providers were healthy Caucasian people from Russia, aged about 6 to 90. For the second PCR, which ran for about 6 to 11 cycles, a sample-barcoded 5' primer and a J-beta primer mix were used. Sequencing yielded, for each sample, at least 2.5 million paired-end reads carrying CDR3. A single record per CDR3 protein comes from TCRdb applying MiXCR to the 5' RACE reads. This table holds some 800,000 distinct CDR3 sequences, around 25% found once. This specimen belongs to a study of blood T cells in healthy people across ages. This same sample was also taken into another study, of T cells of mothers and their children. That work adds: Mothers gave over 8 million TCR beta CDR3 reads each, and children several million each.

Sequenced: blood. This TCR derives from a boy aged 5-17 years in good health.

This CDR3 is CASAGANSGNTIYF. CDR3 in DNA: TGTGCCAGCGCGGGGGCGAACTCTGGAAACACCATATATTTT. The chain employs TRBV7-9 and TRBJ1-3, with a possible D match to TRBD1 (6 bases). Germline V gene lookup returns CDR1 SEHNR and CDR2 FQNEAQ (reference sequence). The V and J ends lost 8 bases and 0 bases respectively, with 11 bases between them. The CDR3 is 14 amino acids.